These T cell receptor beta chains were read from a single sample in a study of T cells after yellow fever vaccination. TCRdb fed the 5' RACE reads into MiXCR, producing one record per CDR3 protein. The sample holds a few hundred thousand distinct CDR3 sequences; around 8.6% are singletons and the top ten take approximately 3.5%. This material consisted of CD4+ T cells sorted from PBMCs, taken 5 days after the yellow fever booster vaccination. The receptor set was obtained from a man aged 18 to 30 who received the YFV17D yellow fever vaccine. The CDR3 runs from the conserved cysteine through the conserved F or W. The D gene is left open where the match is weak. Clone size appears in some rows only: once, few, many, or a class for an expanded clone.

size: many; J: TRBJ2-4; D: NA; V: TRBV11-2; CDR3: CASSFQSLMGNIQYF; DNA: TGTGCCAGCAGCTTTCAAAGTTTAATGGGAAACATTCAGTACTTC
size: many; J: TRBJ2-5; D: NA; V: TRBV12-3/TRBV12-4; CDR3: CASSFSPLGGEETQYF; DNA: TGTGCCAGCAGTTTTTCCCCCCTCGGCGGGGAAGAGACCCAGTACTTC
size: few; J: TRBJ1-1; D: NA; V: TRBV12-3/TRBV12-4; CDR3: CASTFHERTEAFF; DNA: TGTGCCAGCACTTTCCATGAGAGAACTGAAGCTTTCTTT
size: few; J: TRBJ2-5; D: TRBD1; V: TRBV10-3; CDR3: CATRDRKETQYF; DNA: TGTGCCACCCGGGACAGGAAAGAGACCCAGTACTTC
size: many; J: TRBJ2-4; D: NA; V: TRBV18; CDR3: CASSPGLAKNIQYF; DNA: TGTGCCAGCTCACCAGGGTTGGCCAAAAACATTCAGTACTTC
size: NA; J: TRBJ1-2; D: TRBD1; V: TRBV4-1; CDR3: CASSQDHTRQGVGYTF; DNA: TGCGCCAGCAGCCAAGATCATACCCGACAGGGGGTAGGCTACACCTTC
size: NA; J: TRBJ1-2; D: NA; V: TRBV9; CDR3: CASSVGESNYGYTF; DNA: TGTGCCAGCAGCGTAGGGGAGAGCAACTATGGCTACACCTTC
size: few; J: TRBJ2-1; D: TRBD2; V: TRBV7-3; CDR3: CASSVGLAGPINNEQFF; DNA: TGTGCCAGCAGCGTGGGACTAGCGGGGCCCATTAACAATGAGCAGTTCTTC
size: few; J: TRBJ2-3; D: TRBD2; V: TRBV4-2; CDR3: CASRRGGESDTQYF; DNA: TGTGCCAGCAGGCGGGGGGGGGAATCAGATACGCAGTATTTT
size: few; J: TRBJ2-5; D: NA; V: TRBV29-1; CDR3: CSTRNSKETQYF; DNA: TGCAGCACCCGAAACTCAAAAGAGACCCAGTACTTC